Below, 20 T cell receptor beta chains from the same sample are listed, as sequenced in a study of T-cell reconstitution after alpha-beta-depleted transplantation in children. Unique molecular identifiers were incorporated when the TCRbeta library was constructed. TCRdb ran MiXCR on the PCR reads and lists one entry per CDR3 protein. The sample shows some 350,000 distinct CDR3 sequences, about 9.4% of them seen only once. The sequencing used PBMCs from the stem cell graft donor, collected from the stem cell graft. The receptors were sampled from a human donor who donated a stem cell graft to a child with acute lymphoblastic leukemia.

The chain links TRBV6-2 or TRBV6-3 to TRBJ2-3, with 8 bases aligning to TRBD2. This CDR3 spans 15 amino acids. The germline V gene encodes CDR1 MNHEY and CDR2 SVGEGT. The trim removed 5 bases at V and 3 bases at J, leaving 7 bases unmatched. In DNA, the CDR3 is TGTGCCAGCAGTCCAGGACTAGCCTGGACAGATACGCAGTATTTT. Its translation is CASSPGLAWTDTQYF.

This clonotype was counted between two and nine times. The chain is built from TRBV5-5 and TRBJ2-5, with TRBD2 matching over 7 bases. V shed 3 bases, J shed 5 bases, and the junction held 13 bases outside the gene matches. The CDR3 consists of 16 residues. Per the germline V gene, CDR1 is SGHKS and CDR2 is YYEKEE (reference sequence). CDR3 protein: CASSWEGSRWGETQYF. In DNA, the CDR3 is TGTGCCAGCAGCTGGGAGGGATCCCGTTGGGGGGAGACCCAGTACTTC.

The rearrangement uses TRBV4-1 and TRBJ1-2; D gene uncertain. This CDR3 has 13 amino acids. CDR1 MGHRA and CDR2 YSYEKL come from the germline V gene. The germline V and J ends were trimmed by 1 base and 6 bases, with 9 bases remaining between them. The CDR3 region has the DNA TGCGCCAGCAGCCAAGCCGGCGTTGATGGCTACACCTTC. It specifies CASSQAGVDGYTF.

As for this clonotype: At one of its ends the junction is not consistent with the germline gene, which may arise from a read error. CDR3 nucleotides: TGCGCCGGCAGCCAAGAAAGAGGGGAGCCTTACAATGAGCAGTTCTTC. Residues: CAGSQERGEPYNEQFF. The chain employs TRBV4-1 and TRBJ2-1; possibly TRBD1 or TRBD2 for D (5 bases each). The germline CDR1 and CDR2 sequences are MGHRA and YSYEKL. The CDR3 runs to 16 residues.

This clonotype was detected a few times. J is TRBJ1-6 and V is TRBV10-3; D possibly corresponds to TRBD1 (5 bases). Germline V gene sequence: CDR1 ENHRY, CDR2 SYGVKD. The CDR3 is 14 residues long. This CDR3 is CGTSQGLRNSPLHF. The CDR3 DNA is TGTGGCACCTCCCAGGGCTTGCGGAATTCACCCCTCCACTTT.

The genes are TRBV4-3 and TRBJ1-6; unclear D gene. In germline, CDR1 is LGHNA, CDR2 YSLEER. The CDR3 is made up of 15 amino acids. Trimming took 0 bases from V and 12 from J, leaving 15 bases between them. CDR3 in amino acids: CASSQDSLGRRPLHF. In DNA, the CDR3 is TGCGCCAGCAGCCAAGATAGTCTGGGTCGTAGACCCCTCCACTTT.

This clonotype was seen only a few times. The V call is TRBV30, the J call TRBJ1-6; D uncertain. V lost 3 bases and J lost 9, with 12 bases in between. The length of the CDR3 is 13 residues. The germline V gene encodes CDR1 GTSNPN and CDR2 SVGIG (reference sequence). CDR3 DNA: TGTGCCTGGAGCTCGGACGAGGGTTCACCCCTCCACTTT. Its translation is CAWSSDEGSPLHF.

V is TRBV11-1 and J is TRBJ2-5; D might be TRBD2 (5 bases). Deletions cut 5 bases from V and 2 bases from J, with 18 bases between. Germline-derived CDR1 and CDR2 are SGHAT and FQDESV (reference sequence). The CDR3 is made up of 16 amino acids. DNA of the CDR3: TGTGCCAGCAGCCTCCCTAGTGAGGACTGGCAAGAGACCCAGTACTTC. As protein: CASSLPSEDWQETQYF. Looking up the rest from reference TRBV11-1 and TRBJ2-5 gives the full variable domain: EAEVAQSPRYKITEKSQAVAFWCDPISGHATLYWYRQILGQGPELLVQFQDESVVDDSQLPKDRFSAERLKGVDSTLKIQPAELGDSAMYLCASSLPSEDWQETQYFGPGTRLLVL.

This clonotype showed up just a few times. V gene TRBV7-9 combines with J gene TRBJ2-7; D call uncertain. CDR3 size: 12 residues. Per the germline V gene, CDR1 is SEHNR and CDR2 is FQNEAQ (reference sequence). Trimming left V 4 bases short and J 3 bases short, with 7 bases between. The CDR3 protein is CASSSQNYEQYF. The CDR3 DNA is TGTGCCAGCAGCTCTCAGAACTACGAGCAGTACTTC.

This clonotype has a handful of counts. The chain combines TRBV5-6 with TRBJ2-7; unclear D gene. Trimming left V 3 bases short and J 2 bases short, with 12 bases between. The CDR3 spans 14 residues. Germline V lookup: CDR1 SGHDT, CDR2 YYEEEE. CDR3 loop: CASSYAGSTYEQYF. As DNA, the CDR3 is TGTGCCAGCAGCTACGCCGGGTCCACCTACGAGCAGTACTTC.

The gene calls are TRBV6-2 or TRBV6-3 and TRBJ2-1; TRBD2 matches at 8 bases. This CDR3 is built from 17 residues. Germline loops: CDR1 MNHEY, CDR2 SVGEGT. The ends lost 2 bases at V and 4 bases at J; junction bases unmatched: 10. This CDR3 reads CASSYALGLETYNEQFF. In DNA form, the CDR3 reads TGTGCCAGCAGTTACGCTCTGGGACTAGAAACATACAATGAGCAGTTCTTC.

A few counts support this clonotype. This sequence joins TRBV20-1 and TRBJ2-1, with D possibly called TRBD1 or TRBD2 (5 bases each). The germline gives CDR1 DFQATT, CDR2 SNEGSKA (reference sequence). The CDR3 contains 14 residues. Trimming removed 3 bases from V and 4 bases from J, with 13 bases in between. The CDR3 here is CSASSGDEYNEQFF. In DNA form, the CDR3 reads TGCAGTGCTAGCTCTGGGGACGAGTACAATGAGCAGTTCTTC.

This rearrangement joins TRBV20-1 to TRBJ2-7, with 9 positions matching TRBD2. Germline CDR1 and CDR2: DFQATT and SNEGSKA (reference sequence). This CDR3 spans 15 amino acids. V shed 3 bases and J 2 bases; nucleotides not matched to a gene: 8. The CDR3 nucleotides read TGCAGTGCTAGGGAGCTTGGCGGGGGGGCCTACGAGCAGTACTTC. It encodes CSARELGGGAYEQYF.

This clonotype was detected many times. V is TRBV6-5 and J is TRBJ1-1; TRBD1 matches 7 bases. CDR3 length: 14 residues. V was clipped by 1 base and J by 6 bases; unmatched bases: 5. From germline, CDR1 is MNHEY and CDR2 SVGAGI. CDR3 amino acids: CASSYLGTAPEAFF. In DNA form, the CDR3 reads TGTGCCAGCAGTTACTTGGGGACAGCCCCTGAAGCTTTCTTT.

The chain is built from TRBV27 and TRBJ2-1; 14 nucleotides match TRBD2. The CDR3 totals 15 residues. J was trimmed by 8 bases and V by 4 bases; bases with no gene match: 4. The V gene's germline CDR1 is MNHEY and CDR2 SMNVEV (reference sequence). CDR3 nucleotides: TGTGCCAGCAGTTGGGGACTAGCGGGAGAGGATGAGCAGTTCTTC. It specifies CASSWGLAGEDEQFF.

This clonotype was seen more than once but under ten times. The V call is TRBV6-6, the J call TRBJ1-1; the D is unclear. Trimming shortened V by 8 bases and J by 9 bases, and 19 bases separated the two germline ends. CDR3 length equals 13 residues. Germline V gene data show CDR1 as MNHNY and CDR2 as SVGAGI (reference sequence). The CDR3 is CASGWEARAKAFF. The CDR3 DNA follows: TGTGCCAGCGGGTGGGAGGCCCGAGCAAAAGCTTTCTTT.

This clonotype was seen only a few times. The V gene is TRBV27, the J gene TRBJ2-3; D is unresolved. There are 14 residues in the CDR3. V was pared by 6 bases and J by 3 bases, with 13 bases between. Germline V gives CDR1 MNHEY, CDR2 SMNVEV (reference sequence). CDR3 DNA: TGTGCCAGCAGCCGTCCCCACGTTACAGATACGCAGTATTTT. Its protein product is CASSRPHVTDTQYF.

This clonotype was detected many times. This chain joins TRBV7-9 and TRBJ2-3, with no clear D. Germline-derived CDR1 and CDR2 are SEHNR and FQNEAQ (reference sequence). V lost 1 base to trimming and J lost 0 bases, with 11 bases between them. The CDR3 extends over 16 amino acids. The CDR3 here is CASSLVSGGSTDTQYF. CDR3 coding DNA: TGTGCCAGCAGCTTAGTTTCGGGCGGTAGCACAGATACGCAGTATTTT.

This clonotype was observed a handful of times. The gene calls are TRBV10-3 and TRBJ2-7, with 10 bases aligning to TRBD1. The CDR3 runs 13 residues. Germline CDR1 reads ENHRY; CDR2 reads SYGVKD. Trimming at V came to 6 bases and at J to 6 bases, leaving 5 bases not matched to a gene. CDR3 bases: TGTGCCATCAGGCGGGACAGGGGTGGCGAGCAGTACTTC. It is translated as CAIRRDRGGEQYF.

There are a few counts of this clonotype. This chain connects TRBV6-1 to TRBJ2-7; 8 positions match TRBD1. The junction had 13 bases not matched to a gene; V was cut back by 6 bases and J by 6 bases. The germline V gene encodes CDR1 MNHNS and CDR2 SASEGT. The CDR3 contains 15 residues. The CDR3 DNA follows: TGTGCCAGCAGACCAACAGGGGGGATCGGTCTCGAGCAGTACTTC. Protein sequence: CASRPTGGIGLEQYF.